The TCR beta chain under discussion was sequenced for a study of shared clonotypes between healthy human individuals. Trimming removed 6 bases at V and 0 bases at J, with 6 bases between. The germline gives CDR1 SNHLY, CDR2 FYNNEI. The CDR3 consists of 12 residues. Sequencing used immunoSEQ multiplex PCR; TCRdb keeps in-frame clones, though not all of them. This table has approximately 350,000 clones, roughly 96% appearing once. Input material: memory CD8+ T cells sorted from blood. The subset here: CD45RO+ cells pooled with CCR7-negative TemRA cells. This TCR was recovered from a man aged 30 to 39 in good health. The V gene is TRBV2, the J gene TRBJ2-7; no firm D call. The DNA of the CDR3 is TGTGCCAGCAGCCACAGCTCCTACGAGCAGTACTTC. Translated, it gives CASSHSSYEQYF.